This T cell receptor (beta chain) was observed in a study of memory CD4+ T cells and cytomegalovirus serostatus. This clone was observed a single time. The CDR3 sequence is 13 residues long. Germline V gene sequence: CDR1 LNHDA, CDR2 SQIVND (reference sequence). The V gene lost 1 base and the J gene lost 8 bases, with 9 bases spanning the gap. The sort gate was single viable CD3+CD4+CD8-CD45RO+ cells for memory CD4+ T cells. The table came from immunoSEQ multiplex PCR; TCRdb's copy has only in-frame clones and leaves some out. The sample yields approximately 61,000 clones, around 82% seen once. The TCR was taken from an adult in good health and CMV-seronegative. Some clones in this sample may be carry-over from other donors' samples. The sequenced sample consisted of memory CD4+ T cells from blood. J is TRBJ2-1 and V is TRBV19; D is unresolved. CDR3 coding DNA: TGTGCCAGTAGTATAGTCCCAGCGCATGAGCAGTTCTTC. This sequence encodes CASSIVPAHEQFF.